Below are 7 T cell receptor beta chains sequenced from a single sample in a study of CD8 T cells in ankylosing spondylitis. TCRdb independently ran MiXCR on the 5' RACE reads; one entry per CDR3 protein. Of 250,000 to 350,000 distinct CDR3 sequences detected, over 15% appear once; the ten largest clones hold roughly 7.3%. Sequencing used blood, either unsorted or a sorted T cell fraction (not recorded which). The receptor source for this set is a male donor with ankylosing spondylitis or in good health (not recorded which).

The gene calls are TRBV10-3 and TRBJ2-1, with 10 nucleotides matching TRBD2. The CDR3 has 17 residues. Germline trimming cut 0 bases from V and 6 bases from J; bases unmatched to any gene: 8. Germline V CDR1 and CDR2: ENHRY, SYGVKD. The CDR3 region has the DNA TGTGCCATCAGTGAGTCGTTAGCGGGAGGAATCGGCAATGAGCAGTTCTTC. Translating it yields CAISESLAGGIGNEQFF.

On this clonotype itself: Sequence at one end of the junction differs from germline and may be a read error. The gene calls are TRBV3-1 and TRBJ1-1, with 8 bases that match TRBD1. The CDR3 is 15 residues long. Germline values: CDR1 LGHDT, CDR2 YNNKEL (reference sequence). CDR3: CASRRDRSLNTEDFF. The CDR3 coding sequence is TGTGCCAGCAGACGGGACAGGTCCCTGAACACTGAAGATTTCTTT.

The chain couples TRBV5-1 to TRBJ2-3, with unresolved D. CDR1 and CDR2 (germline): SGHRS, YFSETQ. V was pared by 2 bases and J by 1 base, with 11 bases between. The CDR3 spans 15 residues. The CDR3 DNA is TGCGCCAGCAGCTTTAGGCCCGCCGGCACAGATACGCAGTATTTT. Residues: CASSFRPAGTDTQYF.

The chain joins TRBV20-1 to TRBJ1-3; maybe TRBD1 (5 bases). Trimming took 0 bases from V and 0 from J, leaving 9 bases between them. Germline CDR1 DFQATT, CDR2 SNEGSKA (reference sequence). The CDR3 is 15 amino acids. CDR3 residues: CSARDQGNSGNTIYF. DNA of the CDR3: TGCAGTGCTAGAGATCAGGGCAACTCTGGAAACACCATATATTTT.

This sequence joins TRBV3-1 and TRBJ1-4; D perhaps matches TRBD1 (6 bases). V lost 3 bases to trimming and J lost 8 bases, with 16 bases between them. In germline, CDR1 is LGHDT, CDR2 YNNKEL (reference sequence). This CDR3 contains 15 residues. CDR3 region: CASSQLGAPVEKLFF. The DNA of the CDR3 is TGTGCCAGCAGCCAGTTGGGGGCGCCAGTAGAAAAACTGTTTTTT.

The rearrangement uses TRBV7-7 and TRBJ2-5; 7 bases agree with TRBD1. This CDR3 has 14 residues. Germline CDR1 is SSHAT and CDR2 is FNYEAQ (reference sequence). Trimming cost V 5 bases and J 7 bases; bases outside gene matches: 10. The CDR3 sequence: CASSATTGLGTQYF. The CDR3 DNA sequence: TGTGCCAGCAGCGCGACGACAGGGTTGGGGACCCAGTACTTC.

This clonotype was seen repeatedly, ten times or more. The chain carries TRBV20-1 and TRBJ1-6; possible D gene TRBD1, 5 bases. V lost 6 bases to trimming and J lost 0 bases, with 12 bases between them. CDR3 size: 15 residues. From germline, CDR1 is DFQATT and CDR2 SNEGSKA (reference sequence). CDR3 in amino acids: CSARTSGSYNSPLHF. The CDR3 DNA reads TGCAGTGCCAGGACATCAGGCTCCTATAATTCACCCCTCCACTTT.